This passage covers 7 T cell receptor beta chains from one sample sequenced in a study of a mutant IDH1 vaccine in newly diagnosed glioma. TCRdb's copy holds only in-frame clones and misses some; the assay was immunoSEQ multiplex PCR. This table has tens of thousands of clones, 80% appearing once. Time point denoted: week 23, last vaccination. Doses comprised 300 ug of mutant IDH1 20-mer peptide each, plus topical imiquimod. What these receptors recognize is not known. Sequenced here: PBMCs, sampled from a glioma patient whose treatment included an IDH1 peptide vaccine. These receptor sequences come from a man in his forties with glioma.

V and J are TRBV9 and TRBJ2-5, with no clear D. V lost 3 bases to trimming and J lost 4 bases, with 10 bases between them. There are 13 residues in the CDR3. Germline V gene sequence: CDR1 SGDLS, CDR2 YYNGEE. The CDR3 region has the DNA TGTGCCAGCAGCGGACCGAATCTAGAGACCCAGTACTTC. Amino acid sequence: CASSGPNLETQYF.

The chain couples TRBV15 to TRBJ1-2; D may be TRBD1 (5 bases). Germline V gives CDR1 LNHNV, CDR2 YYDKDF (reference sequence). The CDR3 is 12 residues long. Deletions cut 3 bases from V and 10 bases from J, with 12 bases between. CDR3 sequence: CATSSDDRDYTF. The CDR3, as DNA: TGTGCCACCAGCAGTGATGACAGAGACTACACCTTC.

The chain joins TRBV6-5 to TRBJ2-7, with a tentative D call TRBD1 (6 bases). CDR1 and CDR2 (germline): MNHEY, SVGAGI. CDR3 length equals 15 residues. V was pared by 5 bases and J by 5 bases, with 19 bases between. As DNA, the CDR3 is TGTGCCAGCAGTCCTCGACAGGAATCGATGAACGAGCAGTACTTC. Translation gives CASSPRQESMNEQYF.

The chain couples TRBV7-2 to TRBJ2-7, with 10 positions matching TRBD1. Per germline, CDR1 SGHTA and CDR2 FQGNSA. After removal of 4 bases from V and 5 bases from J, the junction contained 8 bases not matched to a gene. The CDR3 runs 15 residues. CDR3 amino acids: CASSSRTGGTHEQYF. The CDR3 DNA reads TGTGCCAGCAGCTCCAGGACAGGGGGTACCCACGAGCAGTACTTC. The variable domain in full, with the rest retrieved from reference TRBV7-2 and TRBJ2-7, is GAGVSQSPSNKVTEKGKDVELRCDPISGHTALYWYRQSLGQGLEFLIYFQGNSAPDKSGLPSDRFSAERTGGSVSTLTIQRTQQEDSAVYLCASSSRTGGTHEQYFGPGTRLTVT.

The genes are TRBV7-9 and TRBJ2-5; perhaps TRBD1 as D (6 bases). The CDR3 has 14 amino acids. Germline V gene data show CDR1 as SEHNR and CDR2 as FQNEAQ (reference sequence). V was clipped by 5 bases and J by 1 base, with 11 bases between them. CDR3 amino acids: CASSPWTAQETQYF. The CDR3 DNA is TGTGCCAGCAGCCCCTGGACAGCCCAAGAGACCCAGTACTTC. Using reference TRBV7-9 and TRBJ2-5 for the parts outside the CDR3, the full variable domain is DTGVSQNPRHKITKRGQNVTFRCDPISEHNRLYWYRQTLGQGPEFLTYFQNEAQLEKSRLLSDRFSAERPKGSFSTLEIQRTEQGDSAMYLCASSPWTAQETQYFGPGTRLLVL.

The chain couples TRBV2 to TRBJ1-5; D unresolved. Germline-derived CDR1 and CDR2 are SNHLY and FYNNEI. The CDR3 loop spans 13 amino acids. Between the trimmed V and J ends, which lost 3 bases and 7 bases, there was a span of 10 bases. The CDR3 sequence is CASSDQGRQPQHF. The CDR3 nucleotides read TGTGCCAGCAGTGATCAAGGGCGGCAGCCCCAGCATTTT.

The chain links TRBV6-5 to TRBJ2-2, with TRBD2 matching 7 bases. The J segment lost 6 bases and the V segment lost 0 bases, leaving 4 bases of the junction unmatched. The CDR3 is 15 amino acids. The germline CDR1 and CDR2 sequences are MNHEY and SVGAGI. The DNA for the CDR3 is TGTGCCAGCAGTTACTCAACGGCGGGGGCCGGGGAGCTGTTTTTT. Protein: CASSYSTAGAGELFF.